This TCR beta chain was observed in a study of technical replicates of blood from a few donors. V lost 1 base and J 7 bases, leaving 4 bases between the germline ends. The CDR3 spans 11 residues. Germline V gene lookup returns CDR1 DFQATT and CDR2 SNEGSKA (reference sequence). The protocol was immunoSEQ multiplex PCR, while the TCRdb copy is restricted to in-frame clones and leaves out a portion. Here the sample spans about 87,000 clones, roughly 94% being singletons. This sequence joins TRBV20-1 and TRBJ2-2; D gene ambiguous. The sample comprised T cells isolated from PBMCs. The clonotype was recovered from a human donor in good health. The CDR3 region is CSARVVGELFF. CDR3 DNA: TGCAGTGCTAGAGTAGTCGGGGAGCTGTTTTTT.